Listed below are T cell receptor beta chains from one sample, sequenced in a study of cytomegalovirus exposure and HLA in healthy donors. Profiled with immunoSEQ multiplex PCR; TCRdb holds only in-frame clones, not every one. The sample includes 150,000 to 200,000 clones, around 79% of them seen just once. Sequences were obtained from PBMCs. These receptors were obtained from a woman aged 40 to 50 in good health and CMV-seronegative. Both conserved end residues are part of each CDR3. D genes are given only for firm matches. The size field is filled for only some rows; it gives once, few, many or a size class.

j_call: TRBJ2-1
clone_size: .
d_call: TRBD2
v_call: TRBV7-9
cdr3_aa: CASSYTGTSGRGAYNEQFF
cdr3_nt: TGTGCCAGCAGCTATACCGGGACTAGCGGGAGAGGAGCCTACAATGAGCAGTTCTTC

j_call: TRBJ2-2
clone_size: .
d_call: .
v_call: TRBV5-1
cdr3_aa: CASSLKGMGTGELFF
cdr3_nt: TGCGCCAGCAGCTTGAAGGGGATGGGCACCGGGGAGCTGTTTTTT

j_call: TRBJ2-7
clone_size: .
d_call: TRBD1
v_call: TRBV5-6
cdr3_aa: CASRSQGASSEQYF
cdr3_nt: TGTGCCAGCAGGTCCCAGGGGGCTTCCTCCGAGCAGTACTTC

j_call: TRBJ2-7
clone_size: .
d_call: .
v_call: TRBV5-5
cdr3_aa: CASSQMEQGQQYF
cdr3_nt: TGTGCCAGCAGCCAAATGGAACAGGGCCAGCAGTACTTC

j_call: TRBJ2-1
clone_size: .
d_call: TRBD1
v_call: TRBV6-7
cdr3_aa: CASRYRGSSYNEQFF
cdr3_nt: TGTGCCAGCAGGTACAGGGGGAGCTCCTACAATGAGCAGTTCTTC

j_call: TRBJ1-1
clone_size: few
d_call: .
v_call: TRBV7-9
cdr3_aa: CASSSRDKNTEAFF
cdr3_nt: TGTGCCAGCAGCTCAAGGGACAAGAACACTGAAGCTTTCTTT

j_call: TRBJ2-4
clone_size: .
d_call: .
v_call: TRBV7-2
cdr3_aa: CASSLEATVPAKNIQYF
cdr3_nt: TGTGCCAGCAGCTTAGAGGCGACAGTACCAGCCAAAAACATTCAGTACTTC

j_call: TRBJ2-7
clone_size: .
d_call: .
v_call: TRBV10-1
cdr3_aa: CASSEGLDGQYF
cdr3_nt: TGCGCCAGCAGTGAAGGACTCGACGGGCAGTACTTC

j_call: TRBJ1-2
clone_size: few
d_call: .
v_call: TRBV29-1
cdr3_aa: CSVFGTRYGYTF
cdr3_nt: TGCAGCGTATTTGGGACACGATATGGCTACACCTTC

j_call: TRBJ2-7
clone_size: once
d_call: .
v_call: TRBV18
cdr3_aa: CASSPTSRSYEQYF
cdr3_nt: TGTGCCAGCTCACCCACATCCCGTTCCTACGAGCAGTACTTC

j_call: TRBJ1-4
clone_size: .
d_call: TRBD1
v_call: TRBV6-6
cdr3_aa: CASSLKGQDSEKLFF
cdr3_nt: TGTGCCAGCAGCTTGAAGGGACAGGATTCCGAAAAACTGTTTTTT

j_call: TRBJ1-6
clone_size: once
d_call: TRBD1
v_call: TRBV6-6
cdr3_aa: CASSSSGTGGGHF
cdr3_nt: TGTGCCAGCAGCAGTTCCGGGACAGGGGGCGGCCACTTT

j_call: TRBJ1-3
clone_size: few
d_call: .
v_call: TRBV6-5
cdr3_aa: CASKSPGNTIYF
cdr3_nt: TGTGCCAGCAAGAGTCCTGGAAACACCATATATTTT

j_call: TRBJ1-2
clone_size: .
d_call: TRBD1
v_call: TRBV19
cdr3_aa: CASSIPRQGVYGYTF
cdr3_nt: TGTGCCAGTAGTATCCCGCGACAGGGTGTCTATGGCTACACCTTC

j_call: TRBJ2-1
clone_size: .
d_call: TRBD2
v_call: TRBV9
cdr3_aa: CASSVAERPLAGGYNEQFF
cdr3_nt: TGTGCCAGCAGCGTAGCCGAAAGGCCCTTAGCGGGAGGGTACAATGAGCAGTTCTTC

j_call: TRBJ2-7
clone_size: .
d_call: TRBD2
v_call: TRBV18
cdr3_aa: CASSPGMSGSGYEQYF
cdr3_nt: TGTGCCAGCTCACCGGGAATGAGCGGGAGTGGCTACGAGCAGTACTTC

j_call: TRBJ1-4
clone_size: .
d_call: TRBD1
v_call: TRBV30
cdr3_aa: CAWQQGGLLLINEKLFF
cdr3_nt: TGTGCCTGGCAACAGGGGGGCCTTCTCCTGATTAATGAAAAACTGTTTTTT

j_call: TRBJ1-6
clone_size: .
d_call: TRBD1
v_call: TRBV27
cdr3_aa: CASSLSRPGQGWYSPLHF
cdr3_nt: TGTGCCAGCAGTTTATCACGGCCCGGACAGGGATGGTATTCACCCCTCCACTTT

j_call: TRBJ2-7
clone_size: .
d_call: .
v_call: TRBV6-1
cdr3_aa: CASSPVTYEQYF
cdr3_nt: TGTGCCAGCAGCCCAGTAACCTACGAGCAGTACTTC

j_call: TRBJ2-1
clone_size: .
d_call: TRBD2
v_call: TRBV9
cdr3_aa: CASSVTSGGYNEQFF
cdr3_nt: TGTGCCAGCAGCGTGACTAGCGGGGGTTACAATGAGCAGTTCTTC

j_call: TRBJ2-3
clone_size: .
d_call: .
v_call: TRBV2
cdr3_aa: CASKGGGGTDTQYF
cdr3_nt: TGTGCCAGCAAGGGAGGGGGAGGCACAGATACGCAGTATTTT

j_call: TRBJ1-5
clone_size: .
d_call: TRBD1
v_call: TRBV9
cdr3_aa: CASSVEGQPNQPQHF
cdr3_nt: TGTGCCAGCAGCGTAGAGGGACAGCCCAATCAGCCCCAGCATTTT

j_call: TRBJ2-2
clone_size: .
d_call: TRBD2
v_call: TRBV5-1
cdr3_aa: CASSSTISGGATSNTGELFF
cdr3_nt: TGCGCCAGCAGCTCTACCATTAGCGGGGGGGCCACTTCGAACACCGGGGAGCTGTTTTTT

j_call: TRBJ1-2
clone_size: .
d_call: .
v_call: TRBV29-1
cdr3_aa: CSAVAGAAGGYTF
cdr3_nt: TGCAGCGCTGTCGCGGGGGCGGCGGGTGGCTACACCTTC

j_call: TRBJ2-3
clone_size: .
d_call: TRBD2
v_call: TRBV5-1
cdr3_aa: CASSGGLAYTDTQYF
cdr3_nt: TGCGCCAGCAGCGGAGGACTAGCGTACACAGATACGCAGTATTTT

j_call: TRBJ2-7
clone_size: .
d_call: .
v_call: TRBV5-1
cdr3_aa: CASSLFPDRKSFREQYF
cdr3_nt: TGCGCCAGCAGCTTGTTTCCCGACAGGAAGTCGTTCCGCGAGCAGTACTTC

j_call: TRBJ2-3
clone_size: .
d_call: TRBD2
v_call: TRBV11-3
cdr3_aa: CASSLGSGRAPDTQYF
cdr3_nt: TGTGCCAGCAGCTTGGGGAGCGGGAGGGCTCCAGATACGCAGTATTTT

j_call: TRBJ1-4
clone_size: few
d_call: .
v_call: TRBV13
cdr3_aa: CASSSESGEKLFF
cdr3_nt: TGTGCCAGCAGCTCGGAATCGGGGGAAAAACTGTTTTTT

j_call: TRBJ1-5
clone_size: once
d_call: .
v_call: TRBV10-1
cdr3_aa: CASSGAGEEGNQPQHF
cdr3_nt: TGCGCCAGCAGTGGCGCAGGGGAAGAGGGCAATCAGCCCCAGCATTTT

j_call: TRBJ2-5
clone_size: .
d_call: TRBD2
v_call: TRBV9
cdr3_aa: CASSAGLTQETQYF
cdr3_nt: TGTGCCAGCAGCGCGGGACTAACCCAAGAGACCCAGTACTTC

j_call: TRBJ2-7
clone_size: .
d_call: TRBD1
v_call: TRBV4-1
cdr3_aa: CASSPRQGEYEQYF
cdr3_nt: TGCGCCAGCAGCCCCAGACAGGGAGAGTACGAGCAGTACTTC

j_call: TRBJ2-4
clone_size: few
d_call: TRBD1
v_call: TRBV7-9
cdr3_aa: CASSLGQVSALAKNIQYF
cdr3_nt: TGTGCCAGCAGCTTGGGACAGGTTTCAGCCTTAGCCAAAAACATTCAGTACTTC

j_call: TRBJ1-6
clone_size: .
d_call: TRBD1
v_call: TRBV19
cdr3_aa: CASSVGTAYNSPLHF
cdr3_nt: TGTGCCAGTAGTGTCGGGACAGCCTATAATTCACCCCTCCACTTT

j_call: TRBJ2-7
clone_size: .
d_call: TRBD1
v_call: TRBV28
cdr3_aa: CASSPLRDRGYEQYF
cdr3_nt: TGTGCCAGCAGTCCTCTCCGGGACAGGGGGTACGAGCAGTACTTC

j_call: TRBJ2-3
clone_size: .
d_call: .
v_call: TRBV4-2
cdr3_aa: CASSPGLVTDTQYF
cdr3_nt: TGTGCCAGCAGCCCAGGGCTAGTGACAGATACGCAGTATTTT

j_call: TRBJ2-1
clone_size: .
d_call: .
v_call: TRBV19
cdr3_aa: CASSIVGQTSYNEQFF
cdr3_nt: TGTGCCAGTAGTATAGTTGGACAAACCTCCTACAATGAGCAGTTCTTC

j_call: TRBJ1-1
clone_size: .
d_call: .
v_call: TRBV4-1
cdr3_aa: CASSPRGREINTEAFF
cdr3_nt: TGCGCCAGCAGCCCTCGAGGCAGGGAAATTAACACTGAAGCTTTCTTT

j_call: TRBJ2-4
clone_size: .
d_call: .
v_call: TRBV7-6
cdr3_aa: CASSVNRGQQYF
cdr3_nt: TGTGCCAGCAGCGTCAACCGGGGTCAGCAGTACTTC

j_call: TRBJ1-2
clone_size: .
d_call: .
v_call: TRBV5-1
cdr3_aa: CASSLGEINYGYTF
cdr3_nt: TGCGCCAGCAGCTTGGGGGAGATCAACTATGGCTACACTTTC

j_call: TRBJ1-4
clone_size: .
d_call: .
v_call: TRBV2
cdr3_aa: CASSLPEGMSEKLFF
cdr3_nt: TGTGCCAGCAGTCTCCCGGAGGGGATGAGCGAAAAACTGTTTTTT

j_call: TRBJ1-1
clone_size: once
d_call: .
v_call: TRBV9
cdr3_aa: CASSVTGNVDPNTEAFF
cdr3_nt: TGTGCCAGCAGCGTGACAGGCAATGTTGACCCTAACACTGAAGCTTTCTTT

j_call: TRBJ2-7
clone_size: .
d_call: TRBD2
v_call: TRBV5-6
cdr3_aa: CASRLAGVFNPYEQYF
cdr3_nt: TGTGCCAGCAGGCTAGCGGGAGTATTCAATCCCTACGAGCAGTACTTC

j_call: TRBJ1-4
clone_size: .
d_call: .
v_call: TRBV2
cdr3_aa: CASSETGEKLFF
cdr3_nt: TGTGCCAGCAGTGAGACAGGCGAAAAACTGTTTTTT

j_call: TRBJ2-7
clone_size: once
d_call: .
v_call: TRBV18
cdr3_aa: CASSPLRTSSGQYEQYF
cdr3_nt: TGTGCCAGCTCACCACTCCGGACATCCAGCGGGCAATACGAGCAGTACTTC

j_call: TRBJ1-2
clone_size: .
d_call: .
v_call: TRBV7-6
cdr3_aa: CASSLDQIYGYTF
cdr3_nt: TGTGCCAGCAGCTTAGACCAGATCTATGGCTACACCTTC

j_call: TRBJ2-5
clone_size: .
d_call: TRBD2
v_call: TRBV19
cdr3_aa: CASMASGGAWETQYF
cdr3_nt: TGTGCCAGTATGGCTAGCGGGGGGGCGTGGGAGACCCAGTACTTC

j_call: TRBJ1-2
clone_size: .
d_call: TRBD1
v_call: TRBV5-8
cdr3_aa: CASSLQGAGGYTF
cdr3_nt: TGTGCCAGCAGCTTGCAGGGGGCGGGAGGCTACACCTTC

j_call: TRBJ1-4
clone_size: .
d_call: .
v_call: TRBV28
cdr3_aa: CASSLSGRVYEKLFF
cdr3_nt: TGTGCCAGCAGTTTATCAGGCAGAGTCTATGAAAAACTGTTTTTT

j_call: TRBJ2-7
clone_size: .
d_call: TRBD1
v_call: TRBV4-1
cdr3_aa: CASSHGITGGVGSYEQYF
cdr3_nt: TGCGCCAGCAGCCACGGGATTACAGGGGGAGTAGGATCCTACGAGCAGTACTTC

j_call: TRBJ1-2
clone_size: few
d_call: TRBD1
v_call: TRBV6-6
cdr3_aa: CASSKEGAGGYTF
cdr3_nt: TGTGCCAGCAGTAAAGAGGGGGCGGGGGGCTACACCTTC